The 32 T cell receptor beta chains below all came from one sample that was sequenced in a study of blood T cell repertoires in COVID-19. TCRdb's copy holds only in-frame clones and misses some; the assay was immunoSEQ multiplex PCR. The sample lists approximately 250,000 clones, approximately 85% occurring once. The sample was peripheral blood. These TCRs come from a man in his fifties or sixties with COVID-19, enrolled during active disease.

The CDR3 DNA reads as TGTGCCACCAGTGATGGGACAGTTTCTCAAGAGACCCAGTACTTC. Its protein product is CATSDGTVSQETQYF. The J gene is TRBJ2-5, the V gene TRBV24-1; 7 nucleotides agree with TRBD1. V was clipped by 3 bases and J by 2 bases; unmatched bases: 5. CDR1 and CDR2 (germline): KGHDR, SFDVKD. The CDR3 has 15 amino acids.

This chain uses TRBV4-3 with TRBJ2-1; D gene uncertain. Trimming removed 0 bases from V and 6 bases from J, with 12 bases in between. CDR1 is LGHNA, CDR2 YSLEER, per germline. There are 15 residues in the CDR3. The CDR3 here is CASSQEVKLLNEQFF. For the CDR3, the DNA is TGCGCCAGCAGCCAAGAGGTGAAGCTTCTCAATGAGCAGTTCTTC.

A single count supports this clone. The rearrangement joins TRBV30 to TRBJ2-3, with D perhaps TRBD2 (6 bases). The germline V and J ends were trimmed by 0 bases and 2 bases, with 15 bases remaining between them. Germline V gives CDR1 GTSNPN, CDR2 SVGIG (reference sequence). The CDR3 sequence is 16 residues long. The CDR3 DNA sequence: TGTGCCTGGAGTGTACTAGCCGGGGGTTACACAGATACGCAGTATTTT. Its translation: CAWSVLAGGYTDTQYF.

This clone was found once. V and J are TRBV6-5 and TRBJ2-1; 10 positions match TRBD1. The CDR3 extends over 14 amino acids. Germline CDR1 reads MNHEY; CDR2 reads SVGAGI. Losses at the gene ends were 6 bases for V and 10 bases for J; bases not matched to a gene: 9. The CDR3 protein is CASRAGTGVYEQFF. For the CDR3, the DNA is TGTGCCAGCAGGGCCGGGACAGGGGTATACGAGCAGTTCTTC.

The chain is built from TRBV5-1 and TRBJ1-1; no reliable D call. Trimming shortened V by 4 bases and J by 0 bases, and 16 bases separated the two germline ends. The V gene's germline CDR1 is SGHRS and CDR2 YFSETQ. The CDR3 runs 16 residues. This chain's CDR3 is CASSLDQNIMNTEAFF. As DNA, the CDR3 is TGCGCCAGCAGCCTAGACCAGAATATAATGAACACTGAAGCTTTCTTT. Full variable domain (remainder filled in from reference TRBV5-1 and TRBJ1-1): KAGVTQTPRYLIKTRGQQVTLSCSPISGHRSVSWYQQTPGQGLQFLFEYFSETQRNKGNFPGRFSGRQFSNSRSEMNVSTLELGDSALYLCASSLDQNIMNTEAFFGQGTRLTVV.

The rearrangement uses TRBV28 and TRBJ1-6; 9 positions match TRBD1. The length of the CDR3 is 16 residues. Germline V lookup: CDR1 MDHEN, CDR2 SYDVKM. The V gene end was trimmed by 7 bases and the J gene end by 8 bases; junction bases not matched to a gene: 12. The chain's CDR3 is CASTQSPGQGHSPLHF. In nucleotides, the CDR3 is TGTGCCAGCACTCAAAGTCCGGGACAGGGACATTCACCCCTCCACTTT.

This clone turned up a few times. The chain is built from TRBV18 and TRBJ2-1, with 9 positions matching TRBD1. The V and J ends lost 4 bases and 15 bases, in that order; junction bases with no gene match: 7. The CDR3 sequence is 12 residues long. Germline values: CDR1 KGHSH, CDR2 LQKENI. CDR3: CASSLRDRALFF. The DNA of the CDR3 is TGTGCCAGCTCACTTCGGGACAGGGCTCTGTTCTTC.

This sequence joins TRBV30 and TRBJ2-7; D is possibly TRBD2 (6 bases). The ends were cut back, 0 bases at V and 0 bases at J, with 12 bases in the middle. CDR1 GTSNPN and CDR2 SVGIG come from the germline V gene (reference sequence). The CDR3 runs to 15 residues. CDR3 DNA: TGTGCCTGGAGTGTTCTCGGGACTGGCTCCTACGAGCAGTACTTC. Amino acids: CAWSVLGTGSYEQYF.

This CDR3 reads CASSPRLAGESTDTQYF. The CDR3 bases are TGTGCCAGCAGTCCCCGACTAGCGGGGGAGAGCACAGATACGCAGTATTTT. This chain uses TRBV6-6 with TRBJ2-3; 12 nucleotides line up with TRBD2. Trimming at V came to 5 bases and at J to 0 bases, leaving 6 bases not matched to a gene. Germline CDR1 is MNHNY and CDR2 is SVGAGI (reference sequence). The CDR3 runs 17 residues.

This sequence joins TRBV5-1 and TRBJ2-7; 7 bases map to TRBD1. Unmatched junction bases numbered 26, after V lost 4 bases and J lost 7 bases. There are 19 residues in the CDR3. Germline V gene data show CDR1 as SGHRS and CDR2 as YFSETQ. The DNA for the CDR3 is TGCGCCAGCAGCCCTGGTCCACCTCTGGGACAGCTCTCCCGTTTTGAGCAGTACTTC. It yields the protein CASSPGPPLGQLSRFEQYF.

J is TRBJ2-5 and V is TRBV3-1 (or the pseudogene TRBV3-2), with D tentatively TRBD2 (5 bases). Germline V gives CDR1 LGHDT, CDR2 YNNKEL (reference sequence). The CDR3 has 17 amino acids. Trimming stripped 1 base from V and 6 bases from J, with 21 bases between. CDR3 loop: CASSQGTLGVLGKTQYF. The CDR3 coding sequence is TGTGCCAGCAGCCAAGGAACCCTGGGAGTCCTGGGGAAGACCCAGTACTTC.

CDR3 nucleotide sequence: TGTGCCAGCAGTCCGGAGACAGGGATCGGCTACACCTTC. Translating it yields CASSPETGIGYTF. This chain uses TRBV6-6 with TRBJ1-2; 7 bases align to TRBD1. This CDR3 comprises 13 residues. CDR1 and CDR2 from the germline V gene are MNHNY and SVGAGI (reference sequence). V lost 5 bases and J lost 8; bases outside the gene matches: 8.

The V call is TRBV18, the J call TRBJ2-5, with D possibly matching TRBD2 (6 bases). This CDR3 has 15 amino acids. Germline V gene data show CDR1 as KGHSH and CDR2 as LQKENI. V lost 3 bases and J 8 bases, leaving 19 bases between the germline ends. Here the CDR3 reads CASSPSPDLADTQYF. The CDR3 DNA is TGTGCCAGCTCACCTAGTCCGGACTTAGCGGATACCCAGTACTTC.

This clone was recorded once. V usage is TRBV18 and J usage is TRBJ1-1; 9 positions agree with TRBD1. V dropped 3 bases and J dropped 1; count of bases not matched to a gene: 3. This CDR3 region has 15 residues. The germline gives CDR1 KGHSH, CDR2 LQKENI. The CDR3 DNA reads TGTGCCAGCTCACCGAGACAGGGGGAGAACACTGAAGCTTTCTTT. Protein sequence: CASSPRQGENTEAFF.

The chain uses TRBV9 and TRBJ2-3, with D possibly being TRBD2 (6 bases). Germline V CDR1 and CDR2: SGDLS, YYNGEE. This CDR3 has 17 amino acids. The V and J ends lost 3 bases and 3 bases respectively, with 20 bases between them. In nucleotides, the CDR3 is TGTGCCAGCAGCGCCGGACTATCCCCCTTGGGAACAGATACGCAGTATTTT. This sequence encodes CASSAGLSPLGTDTQYF.

The V and J genes are TRBV10-3 and TRBJ1-1; a weak D match, TRBD1 (6 bases). CDR1 and CDR2 from the germline V gene are ENHRY and SYGVKD. Trimming removed 6 bases at V and 6 bases at J, with 14 bases between. The CDR3 contains 13 residues. CDR3 protein: CAIRDSRGSEAFF. The DNA for the CDR3 is TGTGCCATCAGGGACAGTCGAGGTTCTGAAGCTTTCTTT.

The V call is TRBV9, the J call TRBJ2-1; a weak D match, TRBD1 (6 bases). CDR1 SGDLS and CDR2 YYNGEE come from the germline V gene. This CDR3 is built from 14 residues. The germline V and J ends were trimmed by 0 bases and 8 bases, with 12 bases remaining between them. The CDR3 sequence is CASSVEGRGDEQFF. The DNA for the CDR3 is TGTGCCAGCAGCGTAGAAGGCAGGGGAGATGAGCAGTTCTTC.

The chain joins TRBV6-6 to TRBJ2-7; TRBD2 aligns across 8 bases. The CDR3 covers 14 residues. The V segment lost 2 bases and the J segment 3 bases; nucleotides outside the gene matches: 3. Germline-derived CDR1 and CDR2 are MNHNY and SVGAGI (reference sequence). The CDR3 loop reads CASSYLGGVYEQYF. The CDR3, as DNA: TGTGCCAGCAGTTACCTCGGGGGGGTCTACGAGCAGTACTTC.

The chain joins TRBV18 to TRBJ2-7; D possibly corresponds to TRBD2 (6 bases). From germline, CDR1 is KGHSH and CDR2 LQKENI. Trimming removed 2 bases at V and 2 bases at J, with 10 bases between. This CDR3 has 14 amino acids. CDR3 sequence reads: CASSPAGRTYEQYF. CDR3 in DNA: TGTGCCAGCTCACCAGCGGGGAGAACCTACGAGCAGTACTTC.

This clone is a singleton in its sample. The gene calls are TRBV2 and TRBJ2-4; D is possibly TRBD2 (6 bases). Germline V gene sequence: CDR1 SNHLY, CDR2 FYNNEI. Trimming pared 5 bases from V and 6 bases from J, leaving 11 bases between. This CDR3 has 13 amino acids. The CDR3 loop is CASSSGGGNIQYF. The CDR3 DNA sequence: TGTGCCAGCAGTTCCGGGGGAGGAAACATTCAGTACTTC.

The chain employs TRBV3-1 (or the pseudogene TRBV3-2) and TRBJ2-3; 9 bases map to TRBD1. V shed 4 bases and J 5 bases; nucleotides not matched to a gene: 13. CDR1 LGHDT and CDR2 YNNKEL come from the germline V gene (reference sequence). The CDR3 sequence is 17 residues long. CDR3 in amino acids: CASSLLGGDRAQDTQYF. The CDR3 DNA reads TGTGCCAGCAGCCTCCTCGGCGGGGACAGGGCCCAAGATACGCAGTATTTT.

The V gene is TRBV11-2, the J gene TRBJ1-2; TRBD1 aligns across 7 bases. In germline, CDR1 is SGHAT, CDR2 FQNNGV. V trimming: 5 bases; J trimming: 1 base; junction bases outside the gene matches: 13. This CDR3 region has 17 residues. The CDR3 protein is CASSPGPGQRSNYGYTF. In DNA form, the CDR3 reads TGTGCCAGCAGCCCCGGACCGGGACAGAGAAGTAACTATGGCTACACCTTC.

V usage is TRBV3-1 (or the pseudogene TRBV3-2) and J usage is TRBJ2-7; 12 bases are shared with TRBD2. With 4 bases clipped from V and 3 bases from J, the junction kept 7 bases outside the gene matches. There are 16 residues in the CDR3. Germline CDR1 is LGHDT and CDR2 is YNNKEL (reference sequence). CDR3 in amino acids: CASSPRLAGDHYEQYF. Here the CDR3 DNA reads TGTGCCAGCAGCCCGAGACTAGCGGGGGACCACTACGAGCAGTACTTC.

The chain is built from TRBV5-1 and TRBJ2-3, with D perhaps matching TRBD2 (6 bases). CDR1 and CDR2 (germline): SGHRS, YFSETQ. The CDR3 length is 15 residues. With 0 bases removed from V and 5 bases from J, the gap between germline ends came to 13 bases. Here the CDR3 reads CASSLAVGGGDTQYF. CDR3 DNA sequence: TGCGCCAGCAGCTTGGCGGTGGGAGGAGGAGATACGCAGTATTTT.

The chain joins TRBV7-6 to TRBJ2-7; 8 bases are a match to TRBD1. Germline CDR1 and CDR2: SGHVS and FNYEAQ. This CDR3 is 15 amino acids long. After removal of 1 base from V and 4 bases from J, the junction contained 6 bases not matched to a gene. The CDR3 nucleotides read TGTGCCAGCAGCTTAGGCCTGGACAGGGAATACGAGCAGTACTTC. Amino acids: CASSLGLDREYEQYF.

This clone was observed a single time. This rearrangement joins TRBV7-2 to TRBJ1-2, with D uncertain. Germline lookup yields CDR1 SGHTA and CDR2 FQGNSA. The CDR3 is 12 amino acids. V lost 1 base and J 7 bases, leaving 7 bases between the germline ends. CDR3 bases: TGTGCCAGCAGCTTAGATTTCAGTGGCTACACCTTC. The encoded protein is CASSLDFSGYTF.

The V gene is TRBV5-4, the J gene TRBJ1-1, with D possibly TRBD1 on 5 matching bases. CDR1 is SGHNT and CDR2 is YYREEE in the germline V gene (reference sequence). The V and J ends lost 5 bases and 0 bases respectively, with 17 bases between them. The CDR3 runs 16 residues. CDR3 residues: CASSPEGGQMNTEAFF. The CDR3 bases are TGTGCCAGCAGTCCGGAGGGCGGACAAATGAACACTGAAGCTTTCTTT.

The rearrangement uses TRBV5-6 and TRBJ1-1, with unresolved D. The V end was cut by 4 bases, the J end by 10 bases, with 17 bases between. The CDR3 spans 13 residues. Germline V gene lookup returns CDR1 SGHDT and CDR2 YYEEEE. The CDR3 sequence: CASSSPLQDAAFF. The CDR3 DNA is TGTGCCAGCAGCAGCCCCCTCCAGGATGCAGCTTTCTTT.

V gene TRBV14 combines with J gene TRBJ1-2; TRBD1 agrees at 10 bases. CDR3 length equals 14 residues. V lost 4 bases and J lost 4; bases outside the gene matches: 3. Germline CDR1 SGHDN, CDR2 FVKESK. The CDR3 spells CASSPWDRGYGYTF. CDR3 nucleotides: TGTGCCAGCAGCCCGTGGGACAGGGGCTATGGCTACACCTTC. Supplemented by reference TRBV14 and TRBJ1-2, the full variable domain reads EAGVTQFPSHSVIEKGQTVTLRCDPISGHDNLYWYRRVMGKEIKFLLHFVKESKQDESGMPNNRFLAERTGGTYSTLKVQPAELEDSGVYFCASSPWDRGYGYTFGSGTRLTVV.

This clone was observed once. The chain links TRBV7-2 to TRBJ1-1; perhaps TRBD1 as D (5 bases). Germline V gives CDR1 SGHTA, CDR2 FQGNSA. V was shortened by 0 bases and J by 5 bases, with 10 bases between the two germline ends. There are 14 residues in the CDR3. In DNA form, the CDR3 reads TGTGCCAGCAGCTTAGCTCGGCGGGGGACTGAAGCTTTCTTT. Translated, it gives CASSLARRGTEAFF.

The chain links TRBV27 to TRBJ2-2; TRBD2 matches at 12 bases. Germline assignment: CDR1 MNHEY and CDR2 SMNVEV (reference sequence). The trim removed 2 bases at V and 7 bases at J, leaving 5 bases unmatched. The CDR3 contains 16 residues. CDR3 nucleotides: TGTGCCAGCAGTTTAGCTAGCGGGGGGGCCGGCGGGGAGCTGTTTTTT. Protein product: CASSLASGGAGGELFF.

The chain combines TRBV11-3 with TRBJ2-2; D remains ambiguous. In germline, CDR1 is SGHNT, CDR2 YENEEA. CDR3 length: 15 amino acids. Trimming shortened V by 8 bases and J by 1 base, and 14 bases separated the two germline ends. CDR3 residues: CASSRGGLNTGELFF. CDR3 bases: TGTGCCAGCTCCCGAGGCGGATTGAACACCGGGGAGCTGTTTTTT.